This T cell receptor beta chain derives from a study of blood T cell repertoires in COVID-19. Looking at the study overall: Acute and convalescent COVID-19 specimens originated in the United States, Italy and Spain. Sample material is recorded as cDNA or gDNA derived from T cells, B-cell-depleted T cells, or PBMCs.

Authors' methods: Reference gene primer amplification in the assay estimated nucleated cell counts. Some clones are missing from TCRdb's copy, which holds only in-frame ones; the method was immunoSEQ multiplex PCR. That table gives V, J and clone size, and the DNA gave D and trimming. The sample yields over 110,000 clones, roughly 84% seen once. Germline V CDR1 and CDR2: KGHSH, LQKENI. V was trimmed by 0 bases and J by 8 bases, leaving 7 bases between them. CDR3 length: 12 residues. The study assigned cohorts using participant-reported clinical history. This receptor was taken from a man aged 35 to 55 with acute COVID-19. Sequenced: PBMCs or T cells enriched from blood (not recorded which). The chain couples TRBV18 to TRBJ1-1; D is unclear. The CDR3 DNA reads TGTGCCAGCTCACCACCAGAACAAGAAGCTTTCTTT. This encodes CASSPPEQEAFF.